This T cell receptor (beta chain) came from a study of OX40 agonist ivuxolimab in advanced cancers. At the level of the study: The dose-escalation cohort was over 65% male, with a mean age of around 60 years, ranging roughly 23 to 90. Allowance was made for prior anti-PD-1, anti-PD-L1 or anti-CTLA-4 therapy, and around 41% had some.

Germline assignment: CDR1 SGHTA and CDR2 FQGNSA. Trimming shortened V by 5 bases and J by 1 base, and 10 bases separated the two germline ends. The CDR3 spans 14 residues. Only in-frame clones appear in the TCRdb table, and some are missing; sequencing was by immunoSEQ multiplex PCR. The sample yields about 58,000 clones, around four fifths seen once. The receptor comes from an adult with an advanced solid tumor such as melanoma, head and neck, liver or kidney cancer. Sequencing was performed on CD4+ or CD8+ T cells sorted from blood, taken in a trial of the OX40 agonist ivuxolimab. The chain couples TRBV7-2 to TRBJ2-3; no reliable D call. CDR3 coding DNA: TGTGCCAGCAGCCTAATGTTAGGCACAGATACGCAGTATTTT. This translates into CASSLMLGTDTQYF.